Sequencing of this TCR beta chain was carried out in a study of glioma-infiltrating T cells. General study points: Tissue-blood divergence was below expectation in non-neoplastic patients, above in gliomas.

The V end lost 5 bases, the J end lost 3 bases, and 13 bases lay between the germline ends. This CDR3 has 14 amino acids. Germline V gene lookup returns CDR1 SGHTA and CDR2 FQGNSA. This clonotype was seen at least ten times. Its antigen is not known. Using RNA template, CDR3s of TCR alpha and beta were amplified with iRepertoire arm-PCR. TCRdb called the multiplex PCR reads again in MiXCR, with one record for every CDR3 protein. The table shows around 190,000 distinct CDR3 sequences, with 32% occurring only once. Sequencing was carried out using glioma tissue, nonneoplastic brain tissue, or PBMCs (not recorded which). The sequence derives from a human donor with low-grade glioma or glioblastoma, undergoing nonglioma brain surgery, or in good health (not recorded which). V gene TRBV7-2 combines with J gene TRBJ2-5; the D gene is possibly TRBD2 (5 bases). In nucleotides, the CDR3 is TGTGCCAGCAGCCCTAGCCGCAGTGAAGAGACCCAGTACTTC. This sequence encodes CASSPSRSEETQYF.